The sequence of this TCR beta chain was determined in a study of blood T cell repertoires in COVID-19. TCRdb keeps only in-frame clones here, not all; method: immunoSEQ multiplex PCR. This table holds fewer than 250,000 clones, about 90% found once. Germline V gene sequence: CDR1 WSHSY, CDR2 SAAADI. The CDR3 spans 12 residues. The ends were cut back, 2 bases at V and 4 bases at J, with 5 bases in the middle. This chain connects TRBV10-2 to TRBJ1-1; D not certain. The sequence came from a man under 40 with COVID-19, enrolled during active disease. The sequenced sample was peripheral blood. The CDR3 DNA reads TGCGCCAGCAGTGAGCAGGTCACTGAAGCTTTCTTT. Amino acids: CASSEQVTEAFF.